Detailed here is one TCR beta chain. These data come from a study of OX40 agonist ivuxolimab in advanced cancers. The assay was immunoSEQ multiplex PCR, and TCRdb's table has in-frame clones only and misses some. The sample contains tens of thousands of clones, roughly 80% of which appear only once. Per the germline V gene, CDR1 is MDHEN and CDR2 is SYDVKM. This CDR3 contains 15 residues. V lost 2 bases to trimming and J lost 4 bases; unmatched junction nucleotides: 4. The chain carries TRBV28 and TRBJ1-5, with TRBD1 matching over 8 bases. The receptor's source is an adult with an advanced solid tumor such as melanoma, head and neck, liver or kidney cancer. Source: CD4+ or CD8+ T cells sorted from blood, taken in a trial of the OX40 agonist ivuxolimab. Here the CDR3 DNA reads TGTGCCAGCAGTTTAGGACAGGGCCTAAATCAGCCCCAGCATTTT. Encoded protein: CASSLGQGLNQPQHF.